This T cell receptor beta chain was identified during a study of T cell responses to AZD1222 COVID-19 vaccine. TCRdb's table, derived via immunoSEQ multiplex PCR, lists solely in-frame clones and lacks some. Of roughly 190,000 clones in the sample, over 85% were seen once. Findings and limits, study-wide: Unmutated variant regions reportedly attract nearly half of all spike-specific TCRs. Elevations in Spike-specific TCR breadth and depth followed administration of two AZD1222 doses. Regions 160-218 and 743-854 held dominance among vaccine-associated CD4 TCRs, which spanned spike. Donors were largely white British and mainly female; clonal diversity was possibly underestimated.

Comment on this clone: Its antigen is not identified.

The CDR3 has 17 residues. Germline lookup yields CDR1 SGHDT and CDR2 YYEEEE. V shed 2 bases, J shed 0 bases, and the junction held 10 bases outside the gene matches. This clonotype was obtained from an adult in good health. The sample here was peripheral blood, taken on day 0 of AZD1222 vaccination. The rearrangement links TRBV5-6 to TRBJ1-1; 7 nucleotides match TRBD1. DNA for the CDR3: TGTGCCAGCAGCTTACCGGGACAGCGAAGAATGAACACTGAAGCTTTCTTT. It translates to CASSLPGQRRMNTEAFF.